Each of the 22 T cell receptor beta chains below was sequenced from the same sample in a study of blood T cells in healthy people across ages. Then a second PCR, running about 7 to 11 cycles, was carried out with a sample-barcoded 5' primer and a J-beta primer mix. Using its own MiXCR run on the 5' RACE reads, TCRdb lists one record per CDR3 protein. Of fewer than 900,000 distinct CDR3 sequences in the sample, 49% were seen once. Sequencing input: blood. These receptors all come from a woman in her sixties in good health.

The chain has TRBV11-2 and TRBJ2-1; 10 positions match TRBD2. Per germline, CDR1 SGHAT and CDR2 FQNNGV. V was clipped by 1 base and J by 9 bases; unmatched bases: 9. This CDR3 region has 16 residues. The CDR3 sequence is CASSLVGLAGEGEQFF. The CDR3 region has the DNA TGTGCCAGCAGCTTAGTGGGTCTAGCGGGAGAGGGTGAGCAGTTCTTC.

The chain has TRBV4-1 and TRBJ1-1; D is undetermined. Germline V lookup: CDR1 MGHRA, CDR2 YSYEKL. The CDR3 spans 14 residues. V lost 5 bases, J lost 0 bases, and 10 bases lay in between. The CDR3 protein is CASSGKFVNTEAFF. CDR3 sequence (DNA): TGCGCCAGCAGCGGAAAATTTGTGAACACTGAAGCTTTCTTT.

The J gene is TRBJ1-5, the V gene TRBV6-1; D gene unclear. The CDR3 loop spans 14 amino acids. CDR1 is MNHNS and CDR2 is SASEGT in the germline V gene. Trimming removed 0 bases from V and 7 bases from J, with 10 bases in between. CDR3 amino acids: CASSEAHIGQPQHF. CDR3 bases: TGTGCCAGCAGTGAAGCTCATATTGGGCAGCCCCAGCATTTT.

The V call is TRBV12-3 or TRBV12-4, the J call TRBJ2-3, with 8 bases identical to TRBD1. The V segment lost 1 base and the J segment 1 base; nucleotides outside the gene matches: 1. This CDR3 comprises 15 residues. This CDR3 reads CASSLGGQGTDTQYF. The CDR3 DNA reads TGTGCCAGCAGTTTAGGGGGACAGGGCACAGATACGCAGTATTTT.

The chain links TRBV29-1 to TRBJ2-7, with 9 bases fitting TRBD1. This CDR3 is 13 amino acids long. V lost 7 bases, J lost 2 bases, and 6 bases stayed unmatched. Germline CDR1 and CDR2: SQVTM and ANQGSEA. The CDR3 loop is CSARDRATYEQYF. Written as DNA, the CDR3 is TGCAGCGCACGGGACAGGGCGACCTACGAGCAGTACTTC.

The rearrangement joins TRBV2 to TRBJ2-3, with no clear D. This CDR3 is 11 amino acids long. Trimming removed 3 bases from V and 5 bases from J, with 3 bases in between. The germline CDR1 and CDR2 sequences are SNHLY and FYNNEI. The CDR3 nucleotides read TGTGCCAGCAGTGAGGAAGATACGCAGTATTTT. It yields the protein CASSEEDTQYF.

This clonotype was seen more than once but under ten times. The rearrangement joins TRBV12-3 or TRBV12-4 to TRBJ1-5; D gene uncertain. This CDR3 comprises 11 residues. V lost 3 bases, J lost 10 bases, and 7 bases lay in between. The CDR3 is CASSFKGPQHF. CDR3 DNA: TGTGCCAGCAGTTTTAAGGGACCCCAGCATTTT.

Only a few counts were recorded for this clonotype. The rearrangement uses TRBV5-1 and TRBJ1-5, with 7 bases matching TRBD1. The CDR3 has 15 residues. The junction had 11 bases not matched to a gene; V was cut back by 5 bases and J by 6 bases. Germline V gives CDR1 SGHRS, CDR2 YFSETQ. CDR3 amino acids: CASSQTGNVGQPQHF. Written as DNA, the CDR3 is TGCGCCAGCAGTCAGACAGGGAACGTCGGTCAGCCCCAGCATTTT.

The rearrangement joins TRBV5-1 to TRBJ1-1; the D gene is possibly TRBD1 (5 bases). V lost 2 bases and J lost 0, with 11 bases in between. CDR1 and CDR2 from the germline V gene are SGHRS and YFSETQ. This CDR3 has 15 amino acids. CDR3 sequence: CASSFTGNMNTEAFF. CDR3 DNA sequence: TGCGCCAGCAGCTTTACAGGAAACATGAACACTGAAGCTTTCTTT.

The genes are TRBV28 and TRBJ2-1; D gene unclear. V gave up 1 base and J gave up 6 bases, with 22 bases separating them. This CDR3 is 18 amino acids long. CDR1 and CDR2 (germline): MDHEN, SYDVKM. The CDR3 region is CASSLFFWSTDQVNEQFF. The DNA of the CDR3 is TGTGCCAGCAGTTTATTCTTTTGGTCAACTGATCAGGTCAATGAGCAGTTCTTC.

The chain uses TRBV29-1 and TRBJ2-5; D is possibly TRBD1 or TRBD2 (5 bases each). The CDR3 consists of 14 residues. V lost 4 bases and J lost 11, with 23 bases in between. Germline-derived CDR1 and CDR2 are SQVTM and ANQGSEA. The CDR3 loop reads CSVARPKGENEQYF. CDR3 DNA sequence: TGCAGCGTTGCCCGTCCCAAAGGGGAGAATGAGCAGTACTTC. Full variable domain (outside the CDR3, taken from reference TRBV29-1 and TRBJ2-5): SAVISQKPSRDICQRGTSLTIQCQVDSQVTMMFWYRQQPGQSLTLIATANQGSEATYESGFVIDKFPISRPNLTFSTLTVSNMSPEDSSIYLCSVARPKGENEQYFGPGTRLLVL.

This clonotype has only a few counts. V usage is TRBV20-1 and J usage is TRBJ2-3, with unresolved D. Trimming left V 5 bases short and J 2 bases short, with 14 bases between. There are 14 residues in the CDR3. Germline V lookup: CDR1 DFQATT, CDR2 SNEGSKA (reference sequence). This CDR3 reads CSAGLAVTTDTQYF. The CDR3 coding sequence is TGCAGTGCTGGTTTGGCGGTAACCACAGATACGCAGTATTTT.

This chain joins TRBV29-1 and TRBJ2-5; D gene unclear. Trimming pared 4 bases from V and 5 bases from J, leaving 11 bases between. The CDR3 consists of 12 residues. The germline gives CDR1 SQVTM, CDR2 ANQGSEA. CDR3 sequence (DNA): TGCAGCGTTGTCGGTTGGCGGGAGACCCAGTACTTC. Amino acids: CSVVGWRETQYF.

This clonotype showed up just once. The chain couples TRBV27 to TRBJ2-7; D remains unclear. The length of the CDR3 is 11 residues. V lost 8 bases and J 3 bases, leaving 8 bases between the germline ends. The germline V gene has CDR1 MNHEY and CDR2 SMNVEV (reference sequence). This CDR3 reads CASGINYEQYF. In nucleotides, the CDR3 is TGTGCCAGCGGGATAAACTACGAGCAGTACTTC.

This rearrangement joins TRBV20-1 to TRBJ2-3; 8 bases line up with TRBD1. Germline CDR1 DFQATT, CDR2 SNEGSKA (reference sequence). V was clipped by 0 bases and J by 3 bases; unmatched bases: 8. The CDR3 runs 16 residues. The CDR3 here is CSARDRRDRSTDTQYF. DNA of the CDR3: TGCAGTGCTAGAGATCGACGGGACAGGAGTACAGATACGCAGTATTTT.

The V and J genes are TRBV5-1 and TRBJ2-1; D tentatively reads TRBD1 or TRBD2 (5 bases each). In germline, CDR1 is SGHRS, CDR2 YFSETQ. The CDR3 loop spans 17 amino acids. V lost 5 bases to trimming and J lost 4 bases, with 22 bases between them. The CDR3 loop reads CASRTEGSTPSYNEQFF. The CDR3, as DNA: TGCGCCAGCAGAACTGAGGGGTCTACCCCATCATACAATGAGCAGTTCTTC.

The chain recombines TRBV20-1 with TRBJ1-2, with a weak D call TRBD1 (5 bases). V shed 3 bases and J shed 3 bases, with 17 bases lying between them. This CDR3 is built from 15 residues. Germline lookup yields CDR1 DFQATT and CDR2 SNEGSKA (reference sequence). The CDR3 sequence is CSASDLRGGDYGYTF. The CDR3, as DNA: TGCAGTGCTAGTGACCTCCGGGGCGGGGACTATGGCTACACCTTC.

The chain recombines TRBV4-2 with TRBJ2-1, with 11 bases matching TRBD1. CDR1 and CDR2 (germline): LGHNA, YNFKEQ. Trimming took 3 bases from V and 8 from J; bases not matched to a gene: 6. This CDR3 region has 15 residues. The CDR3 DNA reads TGTGCCAGCAGCCATCCTGGACAGGGGGCGCATGAGCAGTTCTTC. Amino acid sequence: CASSHPGQGAHEQFF.

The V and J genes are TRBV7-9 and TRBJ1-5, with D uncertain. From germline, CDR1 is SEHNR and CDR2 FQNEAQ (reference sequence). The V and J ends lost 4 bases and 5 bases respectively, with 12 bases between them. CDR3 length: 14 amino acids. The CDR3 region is CASSSAGYYQPQHF. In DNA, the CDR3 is TGTGCCAGCAGCTCGGCGGGATATTATCAGCCCCAGCATTTT. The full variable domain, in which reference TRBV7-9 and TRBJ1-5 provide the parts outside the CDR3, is DTGVSQNPRHKITKRGQNVTFRCDPISEHNRLYWYRQTLGQGPEFLTYFQNEAQLEKSRLLSDRFSAERPKGSFSTLEIQRTEQGDSAMYLCASSSAGYYQPQHFGDGTRLSIL.

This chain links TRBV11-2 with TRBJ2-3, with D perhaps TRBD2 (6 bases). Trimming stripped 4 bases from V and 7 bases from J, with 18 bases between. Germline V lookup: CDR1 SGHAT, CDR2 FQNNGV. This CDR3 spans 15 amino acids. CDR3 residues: CASSSDGSGTHTQYF. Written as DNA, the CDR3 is TGTGCCAGCAGCTCGGACGGGAGTGGGACCCATACGCAGTATTTT.

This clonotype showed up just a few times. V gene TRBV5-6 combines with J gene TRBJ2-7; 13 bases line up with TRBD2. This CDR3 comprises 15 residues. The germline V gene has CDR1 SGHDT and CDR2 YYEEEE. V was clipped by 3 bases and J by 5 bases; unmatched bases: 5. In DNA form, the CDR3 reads TGTGCCAGCAGCTGGGGACTAGCGGGAAAGAACGAGCAGTACTTC. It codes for CASSWGLAGKNEQYF.

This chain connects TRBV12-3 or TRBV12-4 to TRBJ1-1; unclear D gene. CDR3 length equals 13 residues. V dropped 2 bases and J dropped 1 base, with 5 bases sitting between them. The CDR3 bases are TGTGCCAGCAGTTTAAACGCGAACACTGAAGCTTTCTTT. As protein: CASSLNANTEAFF.